This T cell receptor (beta chain) was sequenced for a study of CD8 T cells in Susac syndrome. CD8+ and CD4+ T cells were negatively isolated; TEMRA cells were FACS-enriched. Random hexamers served to reverse transcribe about 0.45 to 1 ug RNA. Across 54 Vbeta and 13 Jbeta, TCR beta CDR3 was amplified with immunoSEQ multiplex PCR. TCRdb independently ran MiXCR on the immunoSEQ multiplex PCR reads; one entry per CDR3 protein. The table has roughly 140,000 distinct CDR3 sequences, around 95% seen once. The sequencing sample was made of CD8+ T cells from PBMCs. The TCR was taken from a human donor with multiple sclerosis.

For the CDR3, the DNA is TGTGGCATTAACTGGGACAGCACCGAGCAGTACTTC. Translating gives CGINWDSTEQYF. The rearrangement joins TRBV30 to TRBJ2-7, with 7 bases lining up with TRBD1. The CDR3 length is 12 residues. Germline lookup yields CDR1 GTSNPN and CDR2 SVGIG (reference sequence).